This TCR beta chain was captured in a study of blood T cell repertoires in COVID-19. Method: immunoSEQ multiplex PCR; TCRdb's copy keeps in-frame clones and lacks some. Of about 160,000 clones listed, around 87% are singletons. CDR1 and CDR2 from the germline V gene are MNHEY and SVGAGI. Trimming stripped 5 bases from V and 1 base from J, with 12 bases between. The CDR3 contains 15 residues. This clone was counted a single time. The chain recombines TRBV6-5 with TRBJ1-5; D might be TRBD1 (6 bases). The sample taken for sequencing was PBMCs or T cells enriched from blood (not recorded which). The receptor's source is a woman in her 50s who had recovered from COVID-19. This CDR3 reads CASSTGGLSNQPQHF. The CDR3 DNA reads TGTGCCAGCAGTACGGGGGGGCTGAGCAATCAGCCCCAGCATTTT.